This T cell receptor beta chain was recorded in a study of OX40 agonist ivuxolimab in advanced cancers. Study summary: Given to patients was ivuxolimab, an agonistic anti-OX40 (CD134) antibody.

Germline assignment: CDR1 LGHNA and CDR2 YNFKEQ. V was clipped by 2 bases and J by 8 bases, with 13 bases between them. The CDR3 spans 14 residues. Overall study results and limits: Antigen specificity remained undetermined for the expanded peripheral T cells.

With autoimmune disease history or systemic immunosuppression, patients were excluded. Regarding this clone: The antigen remains unidentified.

The table came from immunoSEQ multiplex PCR; TCRdb's copy has only in-frame clones and leaves some out. Of just under 65,000 clones listed, approximately 84% are singletons. The input for sequencing was CD4+ or CD8+ T cells sorted from blood, taken in a trial of the OX40 agonist ivuxolimab. This sequence joins TRBV4-2 and TRBJ2-1, with D possibly being TRBD1 (7 bases). The TCR originated in an adult with an advanced solid tumor such as melanoma, head and neck, liver or kidney cancer. In nucleotides, the CDR3 is TGTGCCAGCAGCCAACCGCTCAGGGGGGATGAGCAGTTCTTC. It is translated as CASSQPLRGDEQFF.